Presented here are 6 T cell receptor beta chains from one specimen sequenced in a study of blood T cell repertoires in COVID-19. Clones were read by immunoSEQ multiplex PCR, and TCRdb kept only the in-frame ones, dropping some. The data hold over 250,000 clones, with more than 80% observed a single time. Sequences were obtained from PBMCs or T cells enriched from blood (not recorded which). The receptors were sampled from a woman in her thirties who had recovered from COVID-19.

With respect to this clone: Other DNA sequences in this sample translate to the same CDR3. CDR3 protein: CASSQEGSGNTIYF. CDR3 in DNA: TGCGCCAGCAGCCAAGAGGGCAGTGGAAACACCATATATTTT. This chain links TRBV4-3 with TRBJ1-3; no reliable D call. V was trimmed by 0 bases and J by 3 bases, leaving 6 bases between them. Germline lookup yields CDR1 LGHNA and CDR2 YSLEER. The CDR3 consists of 14 residues.

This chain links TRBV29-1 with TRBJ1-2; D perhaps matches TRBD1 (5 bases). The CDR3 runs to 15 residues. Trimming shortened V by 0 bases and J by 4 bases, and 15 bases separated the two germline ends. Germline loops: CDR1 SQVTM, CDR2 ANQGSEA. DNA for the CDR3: TGCAGCGTTGAAGATCGGCAGGGTATCGGCTATGGCTACACCTTC. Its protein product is CSVEDRQGIGYGYTF.

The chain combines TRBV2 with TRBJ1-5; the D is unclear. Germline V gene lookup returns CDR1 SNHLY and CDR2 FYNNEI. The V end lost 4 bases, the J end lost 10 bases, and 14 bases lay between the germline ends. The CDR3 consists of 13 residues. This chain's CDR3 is CASSGANKSPQHF. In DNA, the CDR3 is TGTGCCAGCAGTGGGGCCAACAAGTCACCCCAGCATTTT.

The CDR3 nucleotides read TGCGCCAGCAGCCAAGACCCTTCGTCTGCAACTAATGAAAAACTGTTTTTT. Its protein is CASSQDPSSATNEKLFF. The rearrangement joins TRBV4-3 to TRBJ1-4; no reliable D call. The CDR3 totals 17 residues. Trimming took 0 bases from V and 0 from J, leaving 11 bases between them. CDR1 is LGHNA and CDR2 is YSLEER in the germline V gene.

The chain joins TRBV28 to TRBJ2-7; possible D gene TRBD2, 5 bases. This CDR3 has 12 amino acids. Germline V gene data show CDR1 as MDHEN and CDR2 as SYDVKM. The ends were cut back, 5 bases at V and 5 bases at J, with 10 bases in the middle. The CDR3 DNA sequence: TGTGCCAGCAGTGCCGGGATGCACGAGCAGTACTTC. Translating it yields CASSAGMHEQYF. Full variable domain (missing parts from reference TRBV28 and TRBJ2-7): DVKVTQSSRYLVKRTGEKVFLECVQDMDHENMFWYRQDPGLGLRLIYFSYDVKMKEKGDIPEGYSVSREKKERFSLILESASTNQTSMYLCASSAGMHEQYFGPGTRLTVT.

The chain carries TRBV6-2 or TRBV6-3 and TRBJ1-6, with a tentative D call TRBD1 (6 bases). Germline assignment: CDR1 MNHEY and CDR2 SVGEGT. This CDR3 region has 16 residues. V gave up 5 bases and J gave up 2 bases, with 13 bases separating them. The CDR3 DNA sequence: TGTGCCAGCAGTACGAGCCCAGGGGCCTATAATTCACCCCTCCACTTT. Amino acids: CASSTSPGAYNSPLHF.